The source of this T cell receptor beta chain is a study of T-cell reconstitution after alpha-beta-depleted transplantation in children. General observations from the study: Most T-cell counts and diversity one year after the transplant came from T cells that were newly produced. For some patients, TCRbeta diversity was high at day 60 because of recipient T cells and thymic progenitors that survived.

Preparing the TCRbeta library involved the use of unique molecular identifiers. Using its own MiXCR run on the PCR reads, TCRdb lists one record per CDR3 protein. The sample has around 580,000 distinct CDR3 sequences, 27% seen once. V shed 5 bases and J 2 bases; nucleotides not matched to a gene: 9. CDR3 length: 17 residues. In this sample, this clonotype turned up a few times. Its antigen is as yet unknown. This TCR was recovered from a boy younger than two with Wiskott-Aldrich syndrome, due to receive a stem cell transplant. The rearrangement links TRBV12-3 or TRBV12-4 to TRBJ2-1, with 10 bases lining up with TRBD2. The specimen was PBMCs, collected before TCRalphabeta/CD19-depleted stem cell transplant. In nucleotides, the CDR3 is TGTGCCAGCAGTCCCCTAGCGGGAGTAGGCACCTACAATGAGCAGTTCTTC. It translates to CASSPLAGVGTYNEQFF.